This is a list of T cell receptor beta chains from one sample in a study of blood T cell repertoires in COVID-19. Method: immunoSEQ multiplex PCR; TCRdb's copy keeps in-frame clones and lacks some. The top ten hold around 2% of the sample, which has about 220,000 clones, about 80% seen once. The sequenced sample was peripheral blood. The receptor source for this set is a woman aged 55 to 70 with acute or convalescent COVID-19. The CDR3 runs from the conserved cysteine through the conserved F or W. D genes are given only for firm matches. Expanded clones get a size class; other rows say once, few or many, or leave the size out.

V	D	J	size	CDR3	DNA
TRBV6-6	.	TRBJ1-1	few	CASSYSNFVRGTEAFF	TGTGCCAGCAGTTACTCGAATTTTGTCAGGGGCACTGAAGCTTTCTTT
TRBV2	.	TRBJ1-2	.	CASSEASYGYTF	TGTGCCAGCAGTGAAGCTAGCTATGGCTACACCTTC
TRBV5-5	.	TRBJ2-7	.	CASSFNGYYEQYF	TGTGCCAGCAGCTTTAACGGTTACTACGAGCAGTACTTC
TRBV7-6	.	TRBJ1-3	.	CASSLRVIGNTIYF	TGTGCCAGCAGCTTGAGGGTTATTGGAAACACCATATATTTT
TRBV18	.	TRBJ1-1	once	CASSPGIPTDTEAFF	TGTGCCAGCTCACCGGGCATCCCGACGGACACTGAAGCTTTCTTT
TRBV9	TRBD2	TRBJ2-1	.	CASSPEAGLGDNEQFF	TGTGCCAGCAGCCCGGAAGCGGGGTTAGGGGACAATGAGCAGTTCTTC
TRBV11-2	TRBD1	TRBJ2-7	.	CASSSYRGQVEQYF	TGTGCCAGCAGCTCCTACAGGGGGCAGGTCGAGCAGTACTTC
TRBV18	.	TRBJ2-3	.	CASSLTDTQYF	TGTGCCAGCTCACTAACAGATACGCAGTATTTT
TRBV3-1/TRBV3-2	.	TRBJ2-5	.	CAPTAGLVKETQYF	TGTGCCCCCACCGCGGGGCTCGTAAAAGAGACCCAGTACTTC
TRBV7-2	.	TRBJ1-2	.	CASSIPGTPAYGYTF	TGTGCCAGCAGCATACCCGGGACACCTGCTTACGGCTACACCTTC
TRBV5-1	TRBD1	TRBJ1-2	.	CASSLTGAGGYTF	TGCGCCAGCAGCTTGACAGGGGCCGGTGGCTACACCTTC
TRBV4-1	.	TRBJ1-2	few	CASSQDPGLNGYTF	TGCGCCAGCAGCCAAGATCCGGGACTGAACGGCTACACCTTC
TRBV13	.	TRBJ2-7	.	CASSFGSLAEQYF	TGTGCCAGCAGCTTTGGTAGTTTAGCTGAGCAGTACTTC
TRBV10-3	TRBD1	TRBJ1-2	.	CAIRRTGKNDGYTF	TGTGCCATCAGAAGGACAGGGAAAAATGATGGCTACACCTTC
TRBV19	.	TRBJ2-1	.	CALPGTVPHNEQFF	TGTGCCCTCCCGGGTACTGTCCCCCACAATGAGCAGTTCTTC
TRBV2	TRBD1	TRBJ2-3	.	CASTGTGTDTQYF	TGTGCCAGCACCGGGACAGGCACAGATACGCAGTATTTT
TRBV30	.	TRBJ1-1	few	CAGIPGVSATEAFF	TGTGCCGGGATTCCGGGGGTATCTGCCACTGAAGCTTTCTTT
TRBV19	.	TRBJ2-3	.	CASSLSDTQYF	TGTGCCAGTAGTCTTTCAGATACGCAGTATTTT
TRBV6-1	TRBD1	TRBJ1-4	.	CASSETRRQGGEKLFF	TGTGCCAGCAGTGAAACCCGAAGACAGGGTGGAGAAAAACTGTTTTTT
TRBV5-1	.	TRBJ1-4	.	CASSQMGVTTNEKLFF	TGCGCCAGCAGCCAAATGGGAGTAACAACTAATGAAAAACTGTTTTTT
TRBV6-6	.	TRBJ1-5	.	CASSYSTSGSNQPQHF	TGTGCCAGCAGTTACTCGACCTCAGGGAGCAATCAGCCCCAGCATTTT
TRBV11-2	TRBD2	TRBJ2-1	.	CASSSRAGNEQFF	TGTGCCAGCAGCTCCCGAGCGGGAAATGAGCAGTTCTTC
TRBV7-8	TRBD2	TRBJ2-2	.	CASRETSGRISGTGELFF	TGTGCCAGCAGGGAGACTAGCGGACGAATTTCAGGCACCGGGGAGCTGTTTTTT
TRBV5-4	.	TRBJ1-2	.	CASQDRGDYGYTF	TGTGCCAGCCAAGACCGGGGGGACTATGGCTACACCTTC
TRBV4-1	.	TRBJ1-2	.	CASSQAGQANYGYTF	TGCGCCAGCAGCCAAGCAGGGCAGGCTAACTATGGCTACACCTTC
TRBV19	TRBD2	TRBJ2-1	.	CASSRKGPPGLAAYNEQFF	TGTGCCAGTAGTAGGAAAGGGCCCCCTGGGCTAGCGGCCTACAATGAGCAGTTCTTC
TRBV28	TRBD1	TRBJ1-1	.	CASSPTGMNTEAFF	TGTGCCAGCAGCCCGACAGGGATGAACACTGAAGCTTTCTTT
TRBV11-2	.	TRBJ1-1	few	CASSLVGATNTEAFF	TGTGCCAGCAGCTTAGTTGGGGCCACTAACACTGAAGCTTTCTTT
TRBV4-1	.	TRBJ2-3	.	CASSPRGTSTDTQYF	TGCGCCAGCAGCCCGCGAGGGACTAGCACAGATACGCAGTATTTT
TRBV29-1	TRBD1	TRBJ1-1	.	CSVDAGQGRTEAFF	TGCAGCGTAGATGCGGGACAGGGGAGGACTGAAGCTTTCTTT
TRBV19	.	TRBJ1-3	once	CASSMVRQTSGNTIYF	TGTGCCAGTAGTATGGTTCGACAGACCTCTGGAAACACCATATATTTT
TRBV7-2	.	TRBJ2-4	.	CASSPSGGKNIQYF	TGTGCCAGCAGCCCGAGTGGGGGGAAAAACATTCAGTACTTC
TRBV29-1	.	TRBJ1-4	once	CSVYLRRNEKLFF	TGCAGCGTTTACTTGCGGCGAAATGAAAAACTGTTTTTT
TRBV2	.	TRBJ2-3	.	CATRTGTDDTQYF	TGTGCCACCCGTACCGGGACTGACGATACGCAGTATTTT
TRBV7-9	TRBD1	TRBJ1-2	.	CASSFPGQGASGYTF	TGTGCCAGCAGCTTCCCGGGACAGGGGGCTAGCGGCTACACCTTC
TRBV30	.	TRBJ1-4	.	CAWRDKWNEKLFF	TGTGCCTGGAGGGACAAGTGGAATGAAAAACTGTTTTTT